This T cell receptor beta chain was identified during a study of T cells after yellow fever vaccination. The length of the CDR3 is 14 residues. From germline, CDR1 is LGHNA and CDR2 YSLEER. Trimming stripped 0 bases from V and 6 bases from J, with 8 bases between. This clonotype was found a few times. TCRdb redid the calling of the 5' RACE reads with MiXCR, one entry per CDR3 protein. The table records some 240,000 distinct CDR3 sequences, roughly 5.2% of them present only once. This TCR came from a man between 18 and 35 years old who received the YFV17D yellow fever vaccine. The gene calls are TRBV4-3 and TRBJ2-2; no clear D. Sequencing was performed on CD4+ T cells sorted from PBMCs, taken on the day of the yellow fever booster vaccination. CDR3 coding DNA: TGCGCCAGCAGCCAAGATGAGGTAGCCGGGGAGCTGTTTTTT. The encoded protein is CASSQDEVAGELFF.